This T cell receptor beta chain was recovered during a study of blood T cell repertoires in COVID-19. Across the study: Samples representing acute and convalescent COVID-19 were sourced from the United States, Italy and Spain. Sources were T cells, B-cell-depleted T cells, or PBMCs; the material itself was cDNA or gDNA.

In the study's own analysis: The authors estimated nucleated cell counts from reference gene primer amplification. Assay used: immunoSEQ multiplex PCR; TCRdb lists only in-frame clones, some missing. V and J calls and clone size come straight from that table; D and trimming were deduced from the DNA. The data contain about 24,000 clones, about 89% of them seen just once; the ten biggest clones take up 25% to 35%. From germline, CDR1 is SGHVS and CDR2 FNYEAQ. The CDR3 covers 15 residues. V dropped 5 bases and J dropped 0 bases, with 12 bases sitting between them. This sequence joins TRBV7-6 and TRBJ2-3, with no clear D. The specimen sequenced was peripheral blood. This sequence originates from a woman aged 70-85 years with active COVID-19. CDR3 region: CASSQQTLSTDTQYF. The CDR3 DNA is TGTGCCAGCAGCCAACAGACATTGAGCACAGATACGCAGTATTTT.